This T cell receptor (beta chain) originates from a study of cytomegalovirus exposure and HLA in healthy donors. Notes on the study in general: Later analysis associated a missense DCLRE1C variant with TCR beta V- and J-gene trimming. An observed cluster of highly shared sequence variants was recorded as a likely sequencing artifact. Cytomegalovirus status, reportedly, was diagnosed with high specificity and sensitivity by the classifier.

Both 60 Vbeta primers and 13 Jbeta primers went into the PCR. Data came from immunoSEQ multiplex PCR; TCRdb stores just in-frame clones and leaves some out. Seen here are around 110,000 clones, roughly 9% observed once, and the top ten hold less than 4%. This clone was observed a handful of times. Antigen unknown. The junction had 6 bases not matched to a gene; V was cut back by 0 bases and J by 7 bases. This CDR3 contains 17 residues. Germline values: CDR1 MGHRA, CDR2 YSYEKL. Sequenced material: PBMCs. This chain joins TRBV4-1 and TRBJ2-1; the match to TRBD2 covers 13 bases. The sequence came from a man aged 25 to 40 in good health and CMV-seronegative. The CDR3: CASSQEPTSGGWNEQFF. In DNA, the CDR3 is TGCGCCAGCAGCCAAGAGCCGACTAGCGGGGGGTGGAATGAGCAGTTCTTC.